This TCR beta chain was identified in a study of shared clonotypes between healthy human individuals. CDR1 SGHRS and CDR2 YFSETQ come from the germline V gene. This CDR3 is 15 amino acids long. Donors were healthy HIV-negative adults without recently reported acute infections or vaccinations. On this clone: Its antigen is unidentified. This likely reflects a read error, since a far larger clone is one base away. This sample includes further DNA sequences coding for the same CDR3.

Broader study findings: With few donors, the genetic and exposure-history diversity represented was limited.

The assay was immunoSEQ multiplex PCR, and TCRdb's table has in-frame clones only and misses some. Of 600,000 to 700,000 clones listed, around three quarters are singletons. V gene TRBV5-1 combines with J gene TRBJ2-7; perhaps TRBD2 as D (6 bases). Sequences were obtained from memory CD4+ T cells sorted from blood. Regarding subset: CD45RA-negative fraction. The receptor was derived from a woman aged 25 to 39 in good health. The CDR3 DNA follows: TGCGCTAGCAGTTTCCTTAGCGGCTATACCTACGAGCAGTACTTC. This sequence encodes CASSFLSGYTYEQYF.